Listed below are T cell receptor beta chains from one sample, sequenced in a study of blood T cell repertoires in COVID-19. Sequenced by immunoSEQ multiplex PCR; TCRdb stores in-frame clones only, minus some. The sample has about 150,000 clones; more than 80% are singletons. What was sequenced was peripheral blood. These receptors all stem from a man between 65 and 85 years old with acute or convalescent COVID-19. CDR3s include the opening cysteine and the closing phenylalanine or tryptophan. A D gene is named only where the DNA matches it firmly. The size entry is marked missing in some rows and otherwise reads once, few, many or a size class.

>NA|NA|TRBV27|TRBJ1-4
TGTGCCAGCAGCCTTATTAATACACCGGAAAAACTGTTTTTT
CASSLINTPEKLFF
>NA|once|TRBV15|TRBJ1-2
TGTGCCACCAGCAGAGACCACCAGGGGGGCTACACCTTC
CATSRDHQGGYTF
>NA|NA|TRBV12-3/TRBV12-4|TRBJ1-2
TGTGCCAGCAGTTTCTCAGGGAGGATTGGCTACACCTTC
CASSFSGRIGYTF
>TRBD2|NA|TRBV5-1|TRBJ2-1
TGCGCCAGCAGCGCCGGGACTAGTGACAATGAGCAGTTCTTC
CASSAGTSDNEQFF
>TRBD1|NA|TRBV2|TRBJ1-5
TGTGCCAGCAGTGGAGGGGACAGGGGTCAGCCCCAGCATTTT
CASSGGDRGQPQHF
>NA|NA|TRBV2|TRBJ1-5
TGTGCCAGCAAGACGGAGGGAAATCAGCCCCAGCATTTT
CASKTEGNQPQHF
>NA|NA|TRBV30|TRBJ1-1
TGTGCCTGGACCCCTGTGGCGGTCCATGGGGCTTTCTTT
CAWTPVAVHGAFF
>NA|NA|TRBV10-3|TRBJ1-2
TGTGCCATCAGGCCCTTGGGGGGGGCGGATGGCTACACCTTC
CAIRPLGGADGYTF
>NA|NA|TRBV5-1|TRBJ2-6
TGCGCCAGCAGCCTGGGCCGGACAGATTGGGCCAACGTCCTGACTTTC
CASSLGRTDWANVLTF
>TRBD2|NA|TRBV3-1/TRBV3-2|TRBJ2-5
TGTGCCAGCAGCCAAGCGGGGGGGACTGGCGGGACCCAGTACTTC
CASSQAGGTGGTQYF
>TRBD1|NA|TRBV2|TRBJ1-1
TGTGCCAGCGGCCTTGACAGGGTTGAAGCTTTCTTT
CASGLDRVEAFF
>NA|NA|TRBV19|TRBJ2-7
TGTGCCAGTAGTATCGGCGCAGGGACCTACGAGCAGTACTTC
CASSIGAGTYEQYF
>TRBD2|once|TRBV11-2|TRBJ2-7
TGTGCCAGCAGCCCTAGCGGGAGTCGCAACGAGCAGTACTTC
CASSPSGSRNEQYF
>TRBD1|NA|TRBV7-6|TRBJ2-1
TGTGCCAGCAGCCAACAGGGGGGTCTGGGCTCCTACAATGAGCAGTTCTTC
CASSQQGGLGSYNEQFF
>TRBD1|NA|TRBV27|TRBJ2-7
TGTGCCAGCAGGGTACCGGGGAAGGGGGCCGGCGAGCAGTACTTC
CASRVPGKGAGEQYF
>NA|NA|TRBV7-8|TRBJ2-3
TGTGCCAGCAGCTTAGTAACAGGGTGGGACACAGATACGCAGTATTTT
CASSLVTGWDTDTQYF
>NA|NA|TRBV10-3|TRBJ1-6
TGTGCCATCAGTGGTTCCGGACAAACAAATTCACCCCTCCACTTT
CAISGSGQTNSPLHF
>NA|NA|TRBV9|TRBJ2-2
TGTGCCAGCAGCTCCACCACGGGGAACACCGGGGAGCTGTTTTTT
CASSSTTGNTGELFF
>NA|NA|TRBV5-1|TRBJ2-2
TGCGCCAGCAGCTTGATCTTCAGAAACACCGGGGAGCTGTTTTTT
CASSLIFRNTGELFF
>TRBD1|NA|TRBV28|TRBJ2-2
TGTGCCAGCAGGGCGGGACAGGGGGCGGTCGGGGAGCTGTTTTTT
CASRAGQGAVGELFF
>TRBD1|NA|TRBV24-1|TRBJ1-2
TGTGCCACCAGTGATTGGGGGGACAGGGTAGGTTGTGGCTACACCTTC
CATSDWGDRVGCGYTF
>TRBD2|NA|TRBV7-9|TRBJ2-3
TGTGCCAGCAGCTTAGGGGCGTCGCTAGCGGTCACAGATACGCAGTATTTT
CASSLGASLAVTDTQYF
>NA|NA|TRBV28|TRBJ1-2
TGTGCCAGCAGTTCATCTCCGACAGGCAACTATGGCTACACCTTC
CASSSSPTGNYGYTF
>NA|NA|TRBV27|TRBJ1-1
TGTGCCAGCAGTTTACATGGAGGGGGGGTCATGAACACTGAAGCTTTCTTT
CASSLHGGGVMNTEAFF
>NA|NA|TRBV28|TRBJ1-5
TGTGCCAGCAGTGGGTTGTCTGGGGCACGATATAGCAATCAGCCCCAGCATTTT
CASSGLSGARYSNQPQHF
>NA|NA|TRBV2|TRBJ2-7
TGTGCCAGCAGCCCCCGGGATAGCGTGGGATACGAGCAGTACTTC
CASSPRDSVGYEQYF
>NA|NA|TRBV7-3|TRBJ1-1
TGTGCCAGCAGCCTAGGGGGTCCCACTGAAGCTTTCTTT
CASSLGGPTEAFF
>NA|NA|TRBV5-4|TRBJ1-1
TGTGCCAGCAGCCGGCGGACAGATGAAGCTTTCTTT
CASSRRTDEAFF
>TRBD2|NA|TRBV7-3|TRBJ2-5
TGTGCCAGCAGCACTAGCGGGGGGGAAGAGACCCAGTACTTC
CASSTSGGEETQYF
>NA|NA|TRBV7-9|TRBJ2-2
TGTGCCAGCAGCCAACCGACAGGGAACACCGGGGAGCTGTTTTTT
CASSQPTGNTGELFF
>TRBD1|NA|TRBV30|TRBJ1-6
TGTGCCTGGAGGGGGCGGACAGGGTCTAATTCACCCCTCCACTTT
CAWRGRTGSNSPLHF
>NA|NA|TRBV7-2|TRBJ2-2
TGTGCCAGCAGCCCCATCGGGGGGGAGCTGTTTTTT
CASSPIGGELFF
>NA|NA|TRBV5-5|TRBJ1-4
TGTGCCAGCAGCTTGGAGGATACAGTCCAAAAACTGTTTTTT
CASSLEDTVQKLFF
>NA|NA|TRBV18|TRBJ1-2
TGTGCCAGCTCACCAGAGACACGTCTCTATGGCTACACCTTC
CASSPETRLYGYTF
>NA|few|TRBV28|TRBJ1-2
TGTGCCAGCAGTTTACTTGGTGGGCAGGGCTACACCTTC
CASSLLGGQGYTF
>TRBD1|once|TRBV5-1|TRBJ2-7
TGCGCCAGCAGCTCCCGGGACAGGGGGCTAGAGCAGTACTTC
CASSSRDRGLEQYF
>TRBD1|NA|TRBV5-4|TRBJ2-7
TGTGCCAGCAGCTCGGCGACAGGGGGCGGCGGGCAGTACTTC
CASSSATGGGGQYF
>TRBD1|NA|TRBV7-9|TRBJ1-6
TGTGCCAGCAGCCCACAGGGGAGTGGGTCACCCCTCCACTTT
CASSPQGSGSPLHF
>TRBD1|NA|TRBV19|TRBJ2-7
TGTGCCAGTAGCCCCGACAGGGGAAACTCCTACGAGCAGTACTTC
CASSPDRGNSYEQYF
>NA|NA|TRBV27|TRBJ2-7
TGTGCCAGCGGAAAACAGGCGTCCTACGAGCAGTACTTC
CASGKQASYEQYF
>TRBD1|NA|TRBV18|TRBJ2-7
TGTGCCAGCTCACTACTGGACAGGGGAGTTTCCGAGCAGTACTTC
CASSLLDRGVSEQYF
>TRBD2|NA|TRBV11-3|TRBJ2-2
TGTGCCAGCAGCTCGAGCGGGACCAACACCGGGGAGCTGTTTTTT
CASSSSGTNTGELFF